Below, 21 T cell receptor beta chains from the same sample are listed, as sequenced in a study of cytomegalovirus exposure and HLA in healthy donors. PCR was performed using 60 Vbeta and 13 Jbeta primers. Measured with immunoSEQ multiplex PCR; TCRdb has only the in-frame clones, and not every one. Of about 93,000 clones listed, just over 75% are singletons. Sequences were obtained from PBMCs. These receptors all stem from a man in his thirties or forties in good health and CMV-seronegative.

Written as DNA, the CDR3 is TGTGCCAGCAGCCCAGACAGGGGAGCAGACACTGAAGCTTTCTTT. It translates to CASSPDRGADTEAFF. The chain links TRBV7-9 to TRBJ1-1; 8 nucleotides match TRBD1. Trimming at V came to 5 bases and at J to 3 bases, leaving 8 bases not matched to a gene. The germline V gene has CDR1 SEHNR and CDR2 FQNEAQ (reference sequence). The CDR3 runs to 15 residues.

This clone was picked up a small number of times. The rearrangement links TRBV7-3 to TRBJ2-4; 9 bases are a match to TRBD2. Germline V gives CDR1 SGHTA, CDR2 FQGTGA. V lost 5 bases to trimming and J lost 8 bases; unmatched junction nucleotides: 4. The CDR3 length is 13 residues. CDR3 residues: CASSKLAGDIQYF. The CDR3 DNA sequence: TGTGCCAGCAGCAAACTAGCGGGCGACATTCAGTACTTC.

CDR3 coding DNA: TGTGCCAGCAGCGCGGTAGGAATGAACACTGAAGCTTTCTTT. It yields the protein CASSAVGMNTEAFF. V is TRBV5-6 and J is TRBJ1-1; D is unresolved. V was trimmed by 4 bases and J by 0 bases, leaving 10 bases between them. CDR3 length: 14 residues. Germline CDR1 and CDR2: SGHDT and YYEEEE.

This clone was counted between two and nine times. The rearrangement links TRBV9 to TRBJ1-2; weak D call: TRBD1 (6 bases). The germline V gene has CDR1 SGDLS and CDR2 YYNGEE. The CDR3 covers 14 residues. V was shortened by 5 bases and J by 4 bases, with 15 bases between the two germline ends. The CDR3 sequence: CASRGQGLVYGYTF. CDR3 DNA sequence: TGTGCCAGCAGAGGCCAGGGGCTCGTCTATGGCTACACCTTC.

The count of this clone is one. This rearrangement joins TRBV28 to TRBJ2-2, with 9 bases identical to TRBD1. The CDR3 runs 16 residues. With V trimmed by 6 bases and J by 0 bases, 5 bases remained unmatched. The germline V gene encodes CDR1 MDHEN and CDR2 SYDVKM. The CDR3 loop is CASRDRTGANTGELFF. The CDR3 nucleotides are TGTGCCAGCAGGGATCGGACAGGGGCGAACACCGGGGAGCTGTTTTTT.

The chain carries TRBV4-3 and TRBJ1-1; possible D gene TRBD1, 6 bases. The CDR3 length is 15 residues. Trimming pared 1 base from V and 0 bases from J, leaving 9 bases between. Germline assignment: CDR1 LGHNA and CDR2 YSLEER. CDR3 coding DNA: TGCGCCAGCAGCCAAGCCACAGGGATGAACACTGAAGCTTTCTTT. Protein: CASSQATGMNTEAFF.

The chain links TRBV11-2 to TRBJ1-4; no definite D call. This CDR3 region has 12 residues. Germline CDR1 is SGHAT and CDR2 is FQNNGV. The V gene lost 3 bases and the J gene lost 7 bases, with 6 bases spanning the gap. The CDR3 DNA reads TGTGCCAGCAGCTTCGTCGGTGAAAAACTGTTTTTT. As protein: CASSFVGEKLFF.

V is TRBV27 and J is TRBJ2-3; 8 bases agree with TRBD1. CDR3 length equals 14 residues. Trimming took 5 bases from V and 1 from J; bases not matched to a gene: 2. Germline V gene lookup returns CDR1 MNHEY and CDR2 SMNVEV (reference sequence). This CDR3 is CASSMDRGTDTQYF. DNA of the CDR3: TGTGCCAGCAGTATGGACAGGGGCACAGATACGCAGTATTTT.

The V call is TRBV5-6, the J call TRBJ2-1, with TRBD2 matching 9 bases. The length of the CDR3 is 16 residues. The trim removed 4 bases at V and 10 bases at J, leaving 15 bases unmatched. Germline V gene data show CDR1 as SGHDT and CDR2 as YYEEEE. CDR3 sequence (DNA): TGTGCCAGCAGCCAACCTTTTAGCGGGAGTCTTCAAGAGCAGTTCTTC. Protein: CASSQPFSGSLQEQFF.

The chain combines TRBV18 with TRBJ1-1, with TRBD1 matching over 8 bases. The CDR3 loop spans 16 amino acids. Germline-derived CDR1 and CDR2 are KGHSH and LQKENI. Trimming removed 3 bases from V and 4 bases from J; junction bases left unmatched: 10. The CDR3 is CASSPRPGQDSTEAFF. The CDR3 nucleotides read TGTGCCAGCTCACCTCGACCGGGACAGGATTCCACTGAAGCTTTCTTT.

This sequence joins TRBV11-2 and TRBJ2-3; 8 bases are a match to TRBD2. This CDR3 has 17 amino acids. Germline CDR1 reads SGHAT; CDR2 reads FQNNGV. V trimming: 2 bases; J trimming: 6 bases; junction bases outside the gene matches: 13. The CDR3 nucleotides read TGTGCCAGCAGCTTATTTCCTCCGGGAGGGCCTCGGGATACGCAGTATTTT. Its protein product is CASSLFPPGGPRDTQYF.

V usage is TRBV7-2 and J usage is TRBJ2-7; the match to TRBD2 covers 9 bases. This CDR3 contains 15 residues. The germline V gene encodes CDR1 SGHTA and CDR2 FQGNSA. V lost 0 bases and J lost 6; bases outside the gene matches: 6. CDR3 sequence (DNA): TGTGCCAGCAGCTTAGCGGAGGCGGGGGGGGCCGAGCAGTACTTC. Residues: CASSLAEAGGAEQYF.

J is TRBJ1-3 and V is TRBV19, with a possible D match to TRBD1 (5 bases). V lost 4 bases and J lost 2, with 15 bases in between. The CDR3 spans 16 residues. Germline CDR1 LNHDA, CDR2 SQIVND (reference sequence). This CDR3 reads CASSNPGDSTGNTIYF. The CDR3 region has the DNA TGTGCCAGTAGTAACCCGGGGGATAGTACTGGAAACACCATATATTTT. Full variable domain (remainder filled in from reference TRBV19 and TRBJ1-3): DGGITQSPKYLFRKEGQNVTLSCEQNLNHDAMYWYRQDPGQGLRLIYYSQIVNDFQKGDIAEGYSVSREKKESFPLTVTSAQKNPTAFYLCASSNPGDSTGNTIYFGEGSWLTVV.

The V gene is TRBV19, the J gene TRBJ1-4; D not resolved. This CDR3 is built from 16 residues. Germline lookup yields CDR1 LNHDA and CDR2 SQIVND (reference sequence). V was clipped by 9 bases and J by 2 bases, with 19 bases between them. The CDR3 reads CASTRGSISTNEKLFF. DNA of the CDR3: TGTGCCAGCACAAGAGGGTCTATCTCGACTAATGAAAAACTGTTTTTT.

The chain joins TRBV6-5 to TRBJ1-1; D ambiguous. This CDR3 is built from 13 residues. V lost 0 bases to trimming and J lost 6 bases, with 8 bases between them. Germline V lookup: CDR1 MNHEY, CDR2 SVGAGI. CDR3 DNA sequence: TGTGCCAGCAGTTACTCGTTCCTCTCTGAAGCTTTCTTT. Translating it yields CASSYSFLSEAFF.

V gene TRBV4-1 combines with J gene TRBJ2-3, with TRBD2 as a possible D gene (5 bases). V was clipped by 0 bases and J by 0 bases, with 7 bases between them. This CDR3 comprises 15 residues. Germline assignment: CDR1 MGHRA and CDR2 YSYEKL. CDR3 DNA sequence: TGCGCCAGCAGCCAAGATGGACTGAGCACAGATACGCAGTATTTT. It translates to CASSQDGLSTDTQYF.

The CDR3 spells CASSPQGGTDTQYF. The CDR3 DNA is TGTGCCAGCAGCCCGCAGGGTGGCACAGATACGCAGTATTTT. This chain links TRBV7-2 with TRBJ2-3; possible D gene TRBD1, 5 bases. There are 14 residues in the CDR3. Trimming pared 5 bases from V and 1 base from J, leaving 10 bases between. From germline, CDR1 is SGHTA and CDR2 FQGNSA.

The V and J genes are TRBV6-6 and TRBJ1-5; the D is unclear. The CDR3 has 16 amino acids. CDR1 is MNHNY and CDR2 is SVGAGI in the germline V gene (reference sequence). Trimming pared 0 bases from V and 4 bases from J, leaving 13 bases between. CDR3 sequence (DNA): TGTGCCAGCAGTTACTCCGAATCTACAGCAAATCAGCCCCAGCATTTT. This codes for CASSYSESTANQPQHF.

This chain uses TRBV18 with TRBJ2-5, with 7 bases identical to TRBD1. The CDR3 runs 15 residues. The trim removed 6 bases at V and 4 bases at J, leaving 11 bases unmatched. Germline assignment: CDR1 KGHSH and CDR2 LQKENI. CDR3 loop: CASSPNTGDGETQYF. The CDR3 region has the DNA TGTGCCAGCTCGCCCAACACAGGGGACGGAGAGACCCAGTACTTC.

Turning to this clone: Other DNA sequences in this sample translate to the same CDR3. The chain recombines TRBV15 with TRBJ1-1, with D possibly matching TRBD1 (6 bases). In germline, CDR1 is LNHNV, CDR2 YYDKDF (reference sequence). The CDR3 consists of 13 residues. Trimming shortened V by 1 base and J by 3 bases, and 6 bases separated the two germline ends. The DNA of the CDR3 is TGTGCCACCAGCAGAGGACAGGACACTGAAGCTTTCTTT. Its protein is CATSRGQDTEAFF.

J is TRBJ2-1 and V is TRBV11-1, with 7 nucleotides matching TRBD1. Losses at the gene ends were 7 bases for V and 2 bases for J; bases not matched to a gene: 5. Germline-derived CDR1 and CDR2 are SGHAT and FQDESV (reference sequence). There are 14 residues in the CDR3. The CDR3 nucleotides are TGTGCCAGCACCGAGGGGGCAGCCTACAATGAGCAGTTCTTC. Its protein product is CASTEGAAYNEQFF.